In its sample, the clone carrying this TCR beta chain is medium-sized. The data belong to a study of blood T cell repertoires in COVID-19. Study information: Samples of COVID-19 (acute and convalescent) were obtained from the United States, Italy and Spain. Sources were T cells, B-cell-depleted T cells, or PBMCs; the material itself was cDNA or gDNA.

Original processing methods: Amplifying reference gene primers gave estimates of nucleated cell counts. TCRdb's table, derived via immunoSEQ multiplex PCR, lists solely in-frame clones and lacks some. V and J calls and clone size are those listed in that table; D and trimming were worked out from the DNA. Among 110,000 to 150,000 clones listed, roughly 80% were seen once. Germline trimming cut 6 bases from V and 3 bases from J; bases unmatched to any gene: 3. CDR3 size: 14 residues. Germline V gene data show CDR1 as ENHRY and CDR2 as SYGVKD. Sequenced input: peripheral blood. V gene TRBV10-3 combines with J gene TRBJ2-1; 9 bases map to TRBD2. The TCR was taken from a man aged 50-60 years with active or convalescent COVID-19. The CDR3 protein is CAIRQREDYNEQFF. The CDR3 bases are TGTGCCATCAGGCAGCGGGAGGACTACAATGAGCAGTTCTTC.